These T cell receptor beta chains were read from a single sample in a study of CD8 T cells in Susac syndrome. TCRdb ran MiXCR on the immunoSEQ multiplex PCR reads and lists one entry per CDR3 protein. The table records about 70,000 distinct CDR3 sequences, around 96% of them present only once. The sample consisted of CD4+ T cells from PBMCs. Receptors originate from a human donor with multiple sclerosis. Both conserved end residues are part of each CDR3. Fields, in order: D gene, V gene, J gene, clone size, CDR3 DNA, CDR3 protein. A D gene is named only where the DNA matches it firmly. The listing skips clone size in some rows; elsewhere it reads once, few, many or a size class.

>.|TRBV12-3/TRBV12-4|TRBJ2-5|.
TGTGCCAGCAGGGAACAAGAGACCCAGTACTTC
CASREQETQYF
>.|TRBV12-3/TRBV12-4|TRBJ1-2|.
TGTGCCAGCAGTTCTTCCGGGTGGGGCTACACCTTC
CASSSSGWGYTF
>TRBD1|TRBV19|TRBJ2-5|.
TGTGCCAGTAGCAACATCAGGGGGTGGGAGACCCAGTACTTC
CASSNIRGWETQYF
>.|TRBV12-3/TRBV12-4|TRBJ2-1|.
TGTGCCAGCAGTTTAGCGGGCGGGGACGGCAATGAGCAGTTCTTC
CASSLAGGDGNEQFF
>.|TRBV24-1|TRBJ2-2|.
TGTGCCACCAGTGATTCGGGACACCTCACCGGGGAGCTGTTTTTT
CATSDSGHLTGELFF
>TRBD1|TRBV27|TRBJ1-5|.
TGTGCCAGCAGTCAAATGGGACAGATAAGCAATCAGCCCCAGCATTTT
CASSQMGQISNQPQHF
>.|TRBV2|TRBJ2-5|.
TGTGCCAGCAGTGAATGGGCAGGGCACGAGACCCAGTACTTC
CASSEWAGHETQYF
>TRBD1|TRBV12-3/TRBV12-4|TRBJ2-1|.
TGTGCCAGCAGTGTCGACAGGGGAGGTGGGCAGTTCTTC
CASSVDRGGGQFF
>TRBD1|TRBV3-1|TRBJ1-2|.
TGTGCCAGCAGCCCCGGACAGGTCTATGGCTACACCTTC
CASSPGQVYGYTF
>TRBD2|TRBV2|TRBJ2-7|once
TGTGCCAGCAGATTACTAGCGGGGGGATCCTACGAGCAGTACTTC
CASRLLAGGSYEQYF
>TRBD2|TRBV9|TRBJ2-5|.
TGTGCCAGCAGCGTAGCCATCTGGGCTAGCGGGGGAGGGGAGACCCAGTACTTC
CASSVAIWASGGGETQYF
>.|TRBV3-1|TRBJ1-5|.
TGTGCCAGCAGCCGCGGGAGGGATGGGGCCCAGCATTTT
CASSRGRDGAQHF
>.|TRBV13|TRBJ1-6|.
TGTGCCAGCAGCTTAGAGGCCCTCAATTCACCCCTCCACTTT
CASSLEALNSPLHF
>TRBD1|TRBV7-9|TRBJ1-6|.
TGTGCCAGCAGCTTTCGACAGGGCGCCAATTCACCCCTCCACTTT
CASSFRQGANSPLHF
>.|TRBV7-2|TRBJ2-1|.
TGTGCCAGCAGCACTCGGATGTCCTACAATGAGCAGTTCTTC
CASSTRMSYNEQFF
>.|TRBV12-3/TRBV12-4|TRBJ1-2|.
TGTGCCAGCACCTTCGGGGCGTACTATGGCTACACCTTC
CASTFGAYYGYTF
>.|TRBV6-5|TRBJ2-1|.
TGTGCCAGCAGTTACTTTCAAATGGAGGGGTTCGAATACAATGAGCAGTTCTTC
CASSYFQMEGFEYNEQFF
>.|TRBV30|TRBJ1-3|.
TGTGCCTGGAGTGTTGAGAGATCTGGAAACACCATATATTTT
CAWSVERSGNTIYF
>TRBD2|TRBV29-1|TRBJ2-5|.
TGCAGCGGGGGAATAGCGGGGGCGGTAGGGGAGACCCAGTACTTC
CSGGIAGAVGETQYF
>TRBD2|TRBV7-3|TRBJ2-5|.
TGTGCCAGCAGCCGCGGGGGGGGCCAAGAGACCCAGTACTTC
CASSRGGGQETQYF
>TRBD2|TRBV24-1|TRBJ2-5|.
TGTGCCACCAGTGCCATTTTAGCGGGGGAAGAGACCCAGTACTTC
CATSAILAGEETQYF
>TRBD2|TRBV20-1|TRBJ2-1|.
TGCAGTGCTAGAGTTCTTGGACTAGCGGGGGTAGTGGAGCAGTTCTTC
CSARVLGLAGVVEQFF
>.|TRBV5-1|TRBJ1-1|.
TGCGCCAGCAGCCAAAGAGGACAGAGGAACACTGAAGCTTTCTTT
CASSQRGQRNTEAFF
>TRBD1|TRBV12-3/TRBV12-4|TRBJ1-2|.
TGTGCCAGCAGTCCCAGGGACAGTCTCTATGGCTACACCTTC
CASSPRDSLYGYTF
>.|TRBV29-1|TRBJ2-3|.
TGCAGCGTTGCGCCAGGGGCAGATACGCAGTATTTT
CSVAPGADTQYF
>.|TRBV12-3/TRBV12-4|TRBJ2-2|.
TGTGCCAGCAGTTTATTAGGGGCCGGGGAGCTGTTTTTT
CASSLLGAGELFF
>.|TRBV2|TRBJ1-2|.
TGTGCCAGCAGTGATGGGGCCATCCACTATGGCTACACCTTC
CASSDGAIHYGYTF
>.|TRBV20-1|TRBJ2-1|.
TGCAGTGCTAGAGATTTCGCTACAAGCTCCTACAATGAGCAGTTCTTC
CSARDFATSSYNEQFF
>TRBD1|TRBV7-6|TRBJ1-5|.
TGTGCCAGCAGCTTAGTAGGGACAGGGGGACCTCAGCCCCAGCATTTT
CASSLVGTGGPQPQHF
>TRBD2|TRBV27|TRBJ2-5|.
TGTGCCAGCAGTTTAAGGGCTAGCGGGGCCCAAGAGACCCAGTACTTC
CASSLRASGAQETQYF
>.|TRBV30|TRBJ1-2|.
TGTGCCTGGACCCCAGACAGGTCGGGCCATGGCTACACCTTC
CAWTPDRSGHGYTF
>.|TRBV20-1|TRBJ2-4|.
TGCAGTGTTTCGGACAGAGCCAAAAACATTCAGTACTTC
CSVSDRAKNIQYF
>.|TRBV2|TRBJ2-7|.
TGTGCCAGTAAGACAGTTTCCTACGAGCAGTACTTC
CASKTVSYEQYF